This T cell receptor (beta chain) stems from a study of PD-1 blockade in mismatch repair-deficient tumors. Sequencing was performed with immunoSEQ multiplex PCR; in TCRdb, only in-frame clones are kept and a portion is missing. The sample lists about 110,000 clones; approximately 80% were seen once. PCR or immunohistochemistry showed mismatch repair deficiency in every enrolled patient. Three pembrolizumab responders had their TCRs sequenced. The CDR3 totals 12 residues. Trimming removed 6 bases at V and 0 bases at J, with 4 bases between. Germline CDR1 LGHNA, CDR2 YNFKEQ. The rearrangement joins TRBV4-2 to TRBJ2-3; D gene unclear. Here the sequenced sample was peripheral blood, taken more than 58 weeks after starting pembrolizumab. This TCR derives from an adult with mismatch repair-deficient cancer. The CDR3 DNA reads as TGTGCCAGCAGGGGTAGCACAGATACGCAGTATTTT. This sequence encodes CASRGSTDTQYF.